This T cell receptor beta chain was found in a study of regulatory T cells in long-lasting Graves disease. Overall study results and limits: Patients whose Graves' disease persisted exhibited lower TCR diversity than those newly diagnosed. Patients with persistent disease shared 2,500 or so public clonotypes, outpacing the roughly 1,000 shared by new patients.

This clonotype was picked up many times. The antigen remains undetermined. Arm-PCR of CDR3 regions and iRepertoire HTBI primers were used to build TCR beta libraries. TCRdb re-analysed the multiplex PCR reads in MiXCR, keeping a single row per CDR3 protein. The sample yields roughly 380,000 distinct CDR3 sequences, 16% seen once. The time point was: newly diagnosed GD, antithyroid drugs for less than 3 months. With RNA extracted from PBMCs as input, the TCR library was made. The sample also formed part of further work on T cells in Graves' hyperthyroidism and ophthalmopathy. Turning to that study: The majority of expanded thyroid clonotypes above 0.001 also appeared in blood.

The specimen comprised peripheral blood mononuclear cells (PBMCs), sampled at new diagnosis, from a patient treated with antithyroid drugs. This clonotype was sampled from a man aged 35 to 55 with Graves disease.

For the CDR3, the DNA is TGTGCCAGCAGCGCCGCGCGGGGGGCTCGGGGCACAGATACGCAGTATTTT. This codes for CASSAARGARGTDTQYF. The chain uses TRBV7-9 and TRBJ2-3, with 8 positions matching TRBD2. This CDR3 region has 17 residues. The germline gives CDR1 SEHNR, CDR2 FQNEAQ (reference sequence). Unmatched junction bases numbered 11, after V lost 5 bases and J lost 1 base.